The 12 T cell receptor beta chains in this list originate from one sample, sequenced in a study of CD8 T cells in ankylosing spondylitis. Their recognized antigens are unknown. Broader study findings: Ankylosing spondylitis blood seemed to carry a telltale TCR beta motif made of several highly homologous variants.

Each CDR3 protein gets one entry after TCRdb re-called the 5' RACE reads with MiXCR. The table records a few hundred thousand distinct CDR3 sequences, less than 9.5% of them present only once. The material sequenced was blood, either unsorted or a sorted T cell fraction (not recorded which). The receptors originated from a male donor with ankylosing spondylitis.

This clonotype was detected only a few times. The chain employs TRBV14 and TRBJ2-3, with D hard to call. CDR3 size: 14 residues. V gave up 0 bases and J gave up 5 bases, with 9 bases separating them. The germline gives CDR1 SGHDN, CDR2 FVKESK. DNA of the CDR3: TGTGCCAGCAGCCAAGAGGGTGGTGTAGATACGCAGTATTTT. Translated: CASSQEGGVDTQYF.

This clonotype was counted only a few times. The V gene is TRBV4-1, the J gene TRBJ2-1; possible D gene TRBD1, 6 bases. Trimming left V 0 bases short and J 5 bases short, with 8 bases between. CDR3 length: 14 residues. CDR1 is MGHRA, CDR2 YSYEKL, per germline. CDR3 protein: CASSQDWDNNEQFF. For the CDR3, the DNA is TGCGCCAGCAGCCAAGATTGGGACAACAATGAGCAGTTCTTC.

This clonotype was detected ten times or more. The CDR3 DNA sequence: TGCAGCGCGGGTCAGGGGGCGTACAATGAGCAGTTCTTC. Encoded protein: CSAGQGAYNEQFF. The rearrangement joins TRBV29-1 to TRBJ2-1; the match to TRBD1 covers 8 bases. The germline gives CDR1 SQVTM, CDR2 ANQGSEA. The CDR3 runs to 13 residues. The J segment lost 4 bases and the V segment lost 7 bases, leaving 6 bases of the junction unmatched.

The chain carries TRBV19 and TRBJ2-3; 11 bases match TRBD2. The V and J ends lost 5 bases and 6 bases, in that order; junction bases with no gene match: 7. Germline V CDR1 and CDR2: LNHDA, SQIVND (reference sequence). The CDR3 length is 15 residues. This CDR3 reads CASSQTSGIGDTQYF. Written as DNA, the CDR3 is TGTGCCAGTAGTCAGACTAGCGGGATCGGCGATACGCAGTATTTT.

This clonotype has just a few counts. This sequence joins TRBV5-1 and TRBJ2-1; D not certain. Germline assignment: CDR1 SGHRS and CDR2 YFSETQ. V was shortened by 2 bases and J by 2 bases, with 8 bases between the two germline ends. CDR3 size: 14 residues. CDR3 in amino acids: CASSFDQTYNEQFF. In nucleotides, the CDR3 is TGCGCCAGCAGCTTTGACCAAACCTACAATGAGCAGTTCTTC.

J is TRBJ2-1 and V is TRBV5-1, with 7 bases identical to TRBD1. With V trimmed by 3 bases and J by 6 bases, 9 bases remained unmatched. The V gene's germline CDR1 is SGHRS and CDR2 YFSETQ. There are 15 residues in the CDR3. DNA of the CDR3: TGCGCCAGCAGCTACAATCGCTACAGGGGCAATGAGCAGTTCTTC. Encoded protein: CASSYNRYRGNEQFF. Drawing the rest from reference TRBV5-1 and TRBJ2-1, the complete variable domain is KAGVTQTPRYLIKTRGQQVTLSCSPISGHRSVSWYQQTPGQGLQFLFEYFSETQRNKGNFPGRFSGRQFSNSRSEMNVSTLELGDSALYLCASSYNRYRGNEQFFGPGTRLTVL.

The chain joins TRBV2 to TRBJ2-7; the match to TRBD1 covers 7 bases. This CDR3 comprises 14 residues. The trim removed 6 bases at V and 4 bases at J, leaving 9 bases unmatched. The germline V gene encodes CDR1 SNHLY and CDR2 FYNNEI. CDR3 in amino acids: CASRGGQRLYEQYF. CDR3 in DNA: TGTGCCAGCAGAGGGGGACAGCGACTATACGAGCAGTACTTC.

The chain links TRBV27 to TRBJ2-6, with 7 positions matching TRBD1. The V segment lost 6 bases and the J segment 1 base; nucleotides outside the gene matches: 0. This CDR3 has 14 residues. CDR1 is MNHEY and CDR2 is SMNVEV in the germline V gene (reference sequence). The chain's CDR3 is CASRQGSGANVLTF. The CDR3 DNA reads TGTGCCAGCAGACAGGGGTCTGGGGCCAACGTCCTGACTTTC.

The chain joins TRBV2 to TRBJ2-1; D gene unclear. The CDR3 contains 11 residues. V dropped 7 bases and J dropped 6 bases, with 7 bases sitting between them. Looked up from germline, CDR1 is SNHLY and CDR2 is FYNNEI. The CDR3 nucleotides read TGTGCCAGCACGCTATTCAATGAGCAGTTCTTC. Amino acid sequence: CASTLFNEQFF.

This clonotype has at least ten counts. This chain links TRBV20-1 with TRBJ2-7, with 9 bases identical to TRBD2. V was clipped by 4 bases and J by 3 bases; unmatched bases: 22. The germline V gene has CDR1 DFQATT and CDR2 SNEGSKA (reference sequence). The CDR3 is made up of 19 amino acids. CDR3 amino acids: CSATDNSGSSTLARYEQYF. The CDR3 bases are TGCAGTGCTACCGACAATAGCGGGAGCTCAACCCTAGCACGCTACGAGCAGTACTTC.

This clonotype has a handful of counts. J is TRBJ2-1 and V is TRBV7-9, with 10 bases identical to TRBD2. The CDR3 consists of 14 residues. Trimming at V came to 11 bases and at J to 0 bases, leaving 4 bases not matched to a gene. Germline-derived CDR1 and CDR2 are SEHNR and FQNEAQ (reference sequence). This CDR3 reads CAASSGGSYNEQFF. For the CDR3, the DNA is TGTGCCGCGTCTAGCGGGGGCTCCTACAATGAGCAGTTCTTC.

This chain joins TRBV5-1 and TRBJ2-2; 9 positions match TRBD1. In germline, CDR1 is SGHRS, CDR2 YFSETQ. There are 16 residues in the CDR3. Losses at the gene ends were 4 bases for V and 0 bases for J; bases not matched to a gene: 4. CDR3 sequence: CASSPDRGTNTGELFF. Here the CDR3 DNA reads TGCGCCAGCAGCCCCGACAGGGGGACGAACACCGGGGAGCTGTTTTTT.